One sample yielded the 31 T cell receptor beta chains listed below, sequenced in a study of OX40 agonist ivuxolimab in advanced cancers. Produced via immunoSEQ multiplex PCR; TCRdb's table is partial and in-frame only. The data show some 99,000 clones, roughly 94% seen once. This material consisted of CD4+ or CD8+ T cells sorted from blood, taken in a trial of the OX40 agonist ivuxolimab. All receptors come from an adult with an advanced solid tumor such as melanoma, head and neck, liver or kidney cancer.

This clone was observed a single time. This rearrangement joins TRBV14 to TRBJ2-5; no reliable D call. Trimming cost V 1 base and J 4 bases, with 16 bases left between them. This CDR3 contains 16 residues. CDR1 is SGHDN, CDR2 FVKESK, per germline. The CDR3 spells CASSQGMRSDGETQYF. Here the CDR3 DNA reads TGTGCCAGCAGCCAAGGAATGAGAAGCGATGGAGAGACCCAGTACTTC.

The chain carries TRBV5-4 and TRBJ1-1; 7 nucleotides line up with TRBD1. There are 14 residues in the CDR3. Trimming at V came to 1 base and at J to 5 bases, leaving 5 bases not matched to a gene. Germline-derived CDR1 and CDR2 are SGHNT and YYREEE (reference sequence). CDR3 sequence: CASSLLSGGTEAFF. The CDR3 bases are TGTGCCAGCAGCTTGTTGTCAGGGGGGACTGAAGCTTTCTTT.

The chain recombines TRBV6-6 with TRBJ2-7, with TRBD2 identical over 8 bases. The ends lost 1 base at V and 2 bases at J; junction bases unmatched: 4. The CDR3 has 15 residues. CDR1 is MNHNY, CDR2 SVGAGI, per germline (reference sequence). The CDR3 DNA is TGTGCCAGCAGTTACTACGTTAGCGGGACCTACGAGCAGTACTTC. This sequence encodes CASSYYVSGTYEQYF.

The CDR3 reads CASNPGPTDTQYF. The CDR3 bases are TGTGCCAGCAATCCAGGCCCCACAGATACGCAGTATTTT. The V gene is TRBV25-1, the J gene TRBJ2-3; D remains ambiguous. Trimming pared 7 bases from V and 2 bases from J, leaving 10 bases between. The CDR3 is 13 residues long. CDR1 and CDR2 (germline): MGHDK, SYGVNS. The full variable domain, its missing parts supplied by reference TRBV25-1 and TRBJ2-3, is EADIYQTPRYLVIGTGKKITLECSQTMGHDKMYWYQQDPGMELHLIHYSYGVNSTEKGDLSSESTVSRIRTEHFPLTLESARPSHTSQYLCASNPGPTDTQYFGPGTRLTVL.

This chain uses TRBV7-9 with TRBJ2-3, with D perhaps matching TRBD2 (5 bases). The CDR3 has 13 residues. The germline V gene has CDR1 SEHNR and CDR2 FQNEAQ (reference sequence). V lost 6 bases to trimming and J lost 5 bases, with 12 bases between them. The CDR3 DNA sequence: TGTGCCAGCAGTGGCCCCGGAGGAGATACGCAGTATTTT. It translates to CASSGPGGDTQYF.

The rearrangement links TRBV28 to TRBJ2-7; 7 bases agree with TRBD1. The CDR3 has 15 residues. The germline V gene encodes CDR1 MDHEN and CDR2 SYDVKM. V lost 8 bases and J lost 9; bases outside the gene matches: 19. CDR3 residues: CASGTAPIGTHGQYF. The CDR3 DNA reads as TGTGCCAGCGGGACAGCCCCCATCGGTACCCACGGGCAGTACTTC.

V is TRBV7-8 and J is TRBJ2-2, with TRBD1 matching 10 bases. V dropped 2 bases and J dropped 6; count of bases not matched to a gene: 15. CDR1 SGHVS and CDR2 FQNEAQ come from the germline V gene. The CDR3 covers 19 residues. The CDR3 sequence is CASSLWRTGGLGKAGELFF. Here the CDR3 DNA reads TGTGCCAGCAGCTTATGGCGGACAGGGGGTTTGGGCAAGGCCGGGGAGCTGTTTTTT.

V usage is TRBV7-9 and J usage is TRBJ2-5, with TRBD1 matching 7 bases. Per the germline V gene, CDR1 is SEHNR and CDR2 is FQNEAQ (reference sequence). V shed 2 bases and J 1 base; nucleotides not matched to a gene: 4. The CDR3 is made up of 15 amino acids. CDR3 bases: TGTGCCAGCAGCTTAAAAGGGGGCGGCCAAGAGACCCAGTACTTC. Protein: CASSLKGGGQETQYF.

The chain links TRBV5-4 to TRBJ2-3; D unresolved. The CDR3 has 12 residues. Trimming shortened V by 3 bases and J by 5 bases, and 7 bases separated the two germline ends. CDR1 SGHNT and CDR2 YYREEE come from the germline V gene (reference sequence). The chain's CDR3 is CASSSVLDTQYF. The CDR3 DNA sequence: TGTGCCAGCAGCTCTGTATTAGATACGCAGTATTTT. The full variable domain, rest sourced from reference TRBV5-4 and TRBJ2-3, is ETGVTQSPTHLIKTRGQQVTLRCSSQSGHNTVSWYQQALGQGPQFIFQYYREEENGRGNFPPRFSGLQFPNYSSELNVNALELDDSALYLCASSSVLDTQYFGPGTRLTVL.

The chain has TRBV7-8 and TRBJ2-7, with 7 bases lining up with TRBD1. CDR1 and CDR2 from the germline V gene are SGHVS and FQNEAQ. V shed 0 bases and J 3 bases; nucleotides not matched to a gene: 11. The CDR3 loop spans 17 amino acids. The CDR3 spells CASSLAVGTGEFYEQYF. The CDR3 nucleotides are TGTGCCAGCAGCTTAGCGGTAGGAACAGGGGAGTTCTACGAGCAGTACTTC.

This clone has a single count. The chain has TRBV5-1 and TRBJ2-5, with TRBD1 matching over 12 bases. Germline V gives CDR1 SGHRS, CDR2 YFSETQ. The CDR3 covers 16 residues. V gave up 4 bases and J gave up 5 bases; unmatched junction bases: 9. CDR3 nucleotide sequence: TGCGCCAGCAGCCAAGTAACCGGGACAGGGGGCGAGACCCAGTACTTC. It yields the protein CASSQVTGTGGETQYF.

The V and J genes are TRBV25-1 and TRBJ1-5; TRBD1 is a possible D gene (5 bases). Germline V lookup: CDR1 MGHDK, CDR2 SYGVNS. The CDR3 runs 14 residues. V lost 4 bases, J lost 0 bases, and 7 bases lay in between. The CDR3 bases are TGTGCCAGCAGTGTAAGGGGTAGCAATCAGCCCCAGCATTTT. Encoded protein: CASSVRGSNQPQHF. The full variable domain, in which reference TRBV25-1 and TRBJ1-5 provide the parts outside the CDR3, is EADIYQTPRYLVIGTGKKITLECSQTMGHDKMYWYQQDPGMELHLIHYSYGVNSTEKGDLSSESTVSRIRTEHFPLTLESARPSHTSQYLCASSVRGSNQPQHFGDGTRLSIL.

The V and J genes are TRBV2 and TRBJ1-6; no reliable D call. CDR1 SNHLY and CDR2 FYNNEI come from the germline V gene. This CDR3 spans 17 amino acids. V lost 4 bases and J lost 9, with 22 bases in between. This CDR3 is CASSGPPIPGDGSPLHF. The CDR3 nucleotides read TGTGCCAGCAGTGGGCCCCCGATCCCGGGCGATGGTTCACCCCTCCACTTT.

The chain is built from TRBV29-1 and TRBJ1-4; 8 nucleotides align to TRBD1. Per germline, CDR1 SQVTM and CDR2 ANQGSEA. The CDR3 has 15 residues. The V segment lost 8 bases and the J segment 8 bases; nucleotides outside the gene matches: 16. CDR3 sequence reads: CSLSLNTGGGEKLFF. The CDR3 DNA sequence: TGCAGCCTCTCTCTCAACACAGGGGGAGGGGAAAAACTGTTTTTT.

The genes are TRBV7-2 and TRBJ1-1; TRBD1 is a possible D gene (5 bases). This CDR3 comprises 13 residues. V was cut by 3 bases and J by 6 bases, with 11 bases left in between. The germline V gene has CDR1 SGHTA and CDR2 FQGNSA. CDR3 amino acids: CASSFGGSAEAFF. The CDR3 DNA is TGTGCCAGCAGCTTCGGGGGATCTGCTGAAGCTTTCTTT.

V is TRBV25-1 and J is TRBJ1-1; maybe TRBD1 (6 bases). V was shortened by 5 bases and J by 5 bases, with 12 bases between the two germline ends. CDR3 length equals 13 residues. The germline V gene has CDR1 MGHDK and CDR2 SYGVNS. CDR3 nucleotide sequence: TGTGCCAGCAGTACTACAGGGTGGACTGAAGCTTTCTTT. Amino acid sequence: CASSTTGWTEAFF.

The V gene is TRBV4-2, the J gene TRBJ1-3; no firm D call. The germline V and J ends were trimmed by 0 bases and 2 bases, with 11 bases remaining between them. Germline values: CDR1 LGHNA, CDR2 YNFKEQ. This CDR3 is 16 amino acids long. This CDR3 is CASSQEISGAGNTIYF. The CDR3 DNA reads TGTGCCAGCAGCCAAGAGATTTCCGGGGCTGGAAACACCATATATTTT.

The chain combines TRBV7-4 with TRBJ2-2, with TRBD1 as a possible D gene (5 bases). The germline V and J ends were trimmed by 4 bases and 4 bases, with 7 bases remaining between them. Germline values: CDR1 SGHVT, CDR2 SQSDAQ. The CDR3 spans 13 residues. The CDR3 sequence is CASSSTGTGELFF. CDR3 in DNA: TGTGCCAGCAGCTCTACAGGCACCGGGGAGCTGTTTTTT.

The chain employs TRBV5-4 and TRBJ2-5, with TRBD2 as a possible D gene (7 bases). V lost 6 bases and J 1 base, leaving 10 bases between the germline ends. Germline V gene data show CDR1 as SGHNT and CDR2 as YYREEE (reference sequence). CDR3 size: 13 residues. The CDR3 sequence: CASTAGAQETQYF. The CDR3 DNA is TGTGCCAGCACTGCGGGGGCCCAAGAGACCCAGTACTTC.

J is TRBJ2-5 and V is TRBV18; D not resolved. The V end was cut by 2 bases, the J end by 1 base, with 8 bases between. The CDR3 has 14 amino acids. Germline V gene data show CDR1 as KGHSH and CDR2 as LQKENI. DNA of the CDR3: TGTGCCAGCTCACCAGCTAACGTCCAAGAGACCCAGTACTTC. The encoded protein is CASSPANVQETQYF.

This chain's CDR3 is CASSSRWAGAGTGELFF. CDR3 bases: TGTGCCAGCAGCTCCCGGTGGGCGGGGGCCGGGACCGGGGAGCTGTTTTTT. The chain has TRBV11-2 and TRBJ2-2, with D maybe TRBD2 (7 bases). The V gene lost 4 bases and the J gene lost 5 bases, with 20 bases spanning the gap. The CDR3 loop spans 17 amino acids. Germline loops: CDR1 SGHAT, CDR2 FQNNGV. The full variable domain, completed using reference TRBV11-2 and TRBJ2-2, is EAGVAQSPRYKIIEKRQSVAFWCNPISGHATLYWYQQILGQGPKLLIQFQNNGVVDDSQLPKDRFSAERLKGVDSTLKIQPAKLEDSAVYLCASSSRWAGAGTGELFFGEGSRLTVL.

This chain joins TRBV18 and TRBJ1-5; D is perhaps TRBD1 (6 bases). The CDR3 contains 15 residues. Germline CDR1 and CDR2: KGHSH and LQKENI. V lost 6 bases, J lost 2 bases, and 14 bases lay in between. The CDR3 region is CASSATGARNQPQHF. CDR3 DNA sequence: TGTGCCAGCTCCGCCACGGGGGCCCGCAATCAGCCCCAGCATTTT.

The chain employs TRBV14 and TRBJ1-5, with D uncertain. The CDR3 is 16 amino acids. Trimming stripped 1 base from V and 2 bases from J, with 12 bases between. Germline lookup yields CDR1 SGHDN and CDR2 FVKESK. CDR3 in amino acids: CASSQGRETGNQPQHF. The CDR3 bases are TGTGCCAGCAGCCAAGGTCGGGAGACCGGCAATCAGCCCCAGCATTTT.

This clone occurred once. The chain has TRBV5-1 and TRBJ2-7; D call uncertain. Between the trimmed V and J ends, which lost 5 bases and 3 bases, there was a span of 18 bases. The CDR3 runs to 15 residues. Germline V gene data show CDR1 as SGHRS and CDR2 as YFSETQ. CDR3 DNA sequence: TGCGCCAGCAGGTCAGAACCGCTTGCTGGCTACGAGCAGTACTTC. It codes for CASRSEPLAGYEQYF. The full variable domain, in which reference TRBV5-1 and TRBJ2-7 provide the parts outside the CDR3, is KAGVTQTPRYLIKTRGQQVTLSCSPISGHRSVSWYQQTPGQGLQFLFEYFSETQRNKGNFPGRFSGRQFSNSRSEMNVSTLELGDSALYLCASRSEPLAGYEQYFGPGTRLTVT.

This chain connects TRBV7-6 to TRBJ2-6; D not certain. This CDR3 is 16 amino acids long. Germline V gene data show CDR1 as SGHVS and CDR2 as FNYEAQ. With 4 bases removed from V and 1 base from J, the gap between germline ends came to 11 bases. This CDR3 is CASSWERVSGANVLTF. The CDR3 region has the DNA TGTGCCAGCAGCTGGGAAAGGGTGTCTGGGGCCAACGTCCTGACTTTC.

The chain joins TRBV6-1 to TRBJ2-3, with 7 bases that match TRBD1. V was pared by 6 bases and J by 2 bases, with 2 bases of the junction left unmatched. CDR3 length: 13 amino acids. Germline CDR1 MNHNS, CDR2 SASEGT. CDR3 region: CASRGTATDTQYF. The CDR3 DNA sequence: TGTGCCAGCAGGGGGACAGCCACAGATACGCAGTATTTT.

A single count supports this clone. The CDR3 sequence: CASSYGLNDGYGYTF. The CDR3, as DNA: TGTGCCAGCAGTTACGGGCTCAACGATGGCTATGGCTACACCTTC. V gene TRBV6-5 combines with J gene TRBJ1-2; no reliable D call. The germline gives CDR1 MNHEY, CDR2 SVGAGI. The CDR3 totals 15 residues. V shed 2 bases and J shed 4 bases, with 14 bases lying between them.

The rearrangement links TRBV28 to TRBJ1-5; 9 nucleotides agree with TRBD1. The CDR3 runs to 17 residues. From germline, CDR1 is MDHEN and CDR2 SYDVKM. The junction had 12 bases not matched to a gene; V was cut back by 5 bases and J by 4 bases. The chain's CDR3 is CASSAFTGGVKNQPQHF. Here the CDR3 DNA reads TGTGCCAGCAGTGCCTTTACAGGGGGCGTAAAAAATCAGCCCCAGCATTTT. Variable domain in full (rest from reference TRBV28 and TRBJ1-5): DVKVTQSSRYLVKRTGEKVFLECVQDMDHENMFWYRQDPGLGLRLIYFSYDVKMKEKGDIPEGYSVSREKKERFSLILESASTNQTSMYLCASSAFTGGVKNQPQHFGDGTRLSIL.

This clone was seen just once. The rearrangement joins TRBV30 to TRBJ1-2; D call uncertain. CDR1 GTSNPN and CDR2 SVGIG come from the germline V gene (reference sequence). The CDR3 runs to 12 residues. Between the trimmed V and J ends, which lost 2 bases and 6 bases, there was a span of 10 bases. The CDR3 DNA is TGTGCCTGGAGTCACGTCCCCAATGGCTACACCTTC. Residues: CAWSHVPNGYTF.

The V gene is TRBV4-3, the J gene TRBJ2-5; TRBD2 matches at 11 bases. The CDR3 consists of 16 residues. From germline, CDR1 is LGHNA and CDR2 YSLEER. V lost 4 bases, J lost 3 bases, and 7 bases stayed unmatched. Written as DNA, the CDR3 is TGCGCCAGCAGCCCCCGACTAGCGGGGCGGGAAGAGACCCAGTACTTC. Encoded protein: CASSPRLAGREETQYF.

The chain employs TRBV7-2 and TRBJ1-2; D not certain. There are 13 residues in the CDR3. V lost 4 bases and J lost 4, with 10 bases in between. Germline V CDR1 and CDR2: SGHTA, FQGNSA. The CDR3 sequence: CASSSTDIYGYTF. As DNA, the CDR3 is TGTGCCAGCAGCTCAACCGACATCTATGGCTACACCTTC. Together with reference TRBV7-2 and TRBJ1-2, the CDR3 gives the full variable domain: GAGVSQSPSNKVTEKGKDVELRCDPISGHTALYWYRQSLGQGLEFLIYFQGNSAPDKSGLPSDRFSAERTGGSVSTLTIQRTQQEDSAVYLCASSSTDIYGYTFGSGTRLTVV.